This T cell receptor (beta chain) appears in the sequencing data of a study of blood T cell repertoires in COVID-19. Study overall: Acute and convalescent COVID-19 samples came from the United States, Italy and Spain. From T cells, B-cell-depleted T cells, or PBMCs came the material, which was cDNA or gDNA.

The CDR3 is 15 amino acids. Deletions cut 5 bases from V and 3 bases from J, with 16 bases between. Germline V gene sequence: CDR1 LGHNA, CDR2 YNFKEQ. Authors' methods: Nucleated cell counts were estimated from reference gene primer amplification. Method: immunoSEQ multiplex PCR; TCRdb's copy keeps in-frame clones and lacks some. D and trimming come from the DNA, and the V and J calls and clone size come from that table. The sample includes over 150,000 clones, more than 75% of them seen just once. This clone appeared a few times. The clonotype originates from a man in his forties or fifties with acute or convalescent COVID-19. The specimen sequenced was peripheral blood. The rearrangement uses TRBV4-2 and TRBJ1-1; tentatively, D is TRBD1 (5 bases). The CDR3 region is CASSSPQGIDTEAFF. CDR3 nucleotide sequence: TGTGCCAGCAGCAGCCCGCAGGGAATTGACACTGAAGCTTTCTTT.